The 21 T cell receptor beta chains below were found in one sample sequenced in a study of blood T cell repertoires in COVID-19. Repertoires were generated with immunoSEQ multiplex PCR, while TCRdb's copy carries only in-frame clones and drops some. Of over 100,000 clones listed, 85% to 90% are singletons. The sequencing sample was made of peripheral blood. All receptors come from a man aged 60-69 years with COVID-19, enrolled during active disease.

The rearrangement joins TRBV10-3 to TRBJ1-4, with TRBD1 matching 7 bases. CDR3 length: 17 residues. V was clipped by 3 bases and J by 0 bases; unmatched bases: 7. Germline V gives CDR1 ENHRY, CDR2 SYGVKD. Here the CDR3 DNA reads TGTGCCATCAGTGACCGCGGGACAGCTGCAACTAATGAAAAACTGTTTTTT. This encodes CAISDRGTAATNEKLFF.

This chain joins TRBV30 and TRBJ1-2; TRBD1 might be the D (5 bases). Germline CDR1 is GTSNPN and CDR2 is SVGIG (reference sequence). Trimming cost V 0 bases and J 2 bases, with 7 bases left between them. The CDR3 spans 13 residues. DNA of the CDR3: TGTGCCTGGAGTGTAAGGGGAAACTATGGCTACACCTTC. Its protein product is CAWSVRGNYGYTF.

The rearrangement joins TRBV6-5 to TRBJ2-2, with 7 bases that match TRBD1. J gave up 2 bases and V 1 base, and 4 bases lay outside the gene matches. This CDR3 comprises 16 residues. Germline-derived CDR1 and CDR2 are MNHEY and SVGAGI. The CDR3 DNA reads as TGTGCCAGCAGTTACTACAGGGGACCTAACACCGGGGAGCTGTTTTTT. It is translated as CASSYYRGPNTGELFF.

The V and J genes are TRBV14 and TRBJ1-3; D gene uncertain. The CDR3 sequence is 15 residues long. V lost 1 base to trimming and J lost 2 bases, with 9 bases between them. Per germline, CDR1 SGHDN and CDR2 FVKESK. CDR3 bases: TGTGCCAGCAGCCAAGTCGGTGATACTGGAAACACCATATATTTT. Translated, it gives CASSQVGDTGNTIYF.

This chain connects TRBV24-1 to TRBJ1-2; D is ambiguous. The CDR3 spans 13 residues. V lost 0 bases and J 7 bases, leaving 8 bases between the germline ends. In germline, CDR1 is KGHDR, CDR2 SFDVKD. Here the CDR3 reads CATSDLHRGGYTF. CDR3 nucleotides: TGTGCCACCAGTGATTTGCACCGGGGTGGCTACACCTTC.

CDR3 DNA: TGTGCCAGCAGCCCCAAGTTATCCCAGGGGAGCTCCTATAATTCACCCCTCCACTTT. Translating gives CASSPKLSQGSSYNSPLHF. The gene calls are TRBV3-1 (or the pseudogene TRBV3-2) and TRBJ1-6, with a weak D call TRBD1 (6 bases). Germline V lookup: CDR1 LGHDT, CDR2 YNNKEL (reference sequence). The CDR3 covers 19 residues. V lost 4 bases, J lost 0 bases, and 19 bases lay in between.

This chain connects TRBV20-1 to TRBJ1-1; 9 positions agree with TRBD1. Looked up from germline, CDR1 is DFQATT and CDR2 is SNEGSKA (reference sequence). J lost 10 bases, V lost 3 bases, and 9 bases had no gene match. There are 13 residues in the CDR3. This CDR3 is CSASYRGRNAAFF. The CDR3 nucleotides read TGCAGTGCTAGTTACAGGGGGCGGAATGCAGCTTTCTTT.

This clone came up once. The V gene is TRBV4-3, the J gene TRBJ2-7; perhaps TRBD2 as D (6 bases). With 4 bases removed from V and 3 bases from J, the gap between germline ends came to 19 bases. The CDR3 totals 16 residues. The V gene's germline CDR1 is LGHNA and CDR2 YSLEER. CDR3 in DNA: TGCGCCAGCAGCCGCACGGCCGGGACTTTGGGCTACGAGCAGTACTTC. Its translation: CASSRTAGTLGYEQYF.

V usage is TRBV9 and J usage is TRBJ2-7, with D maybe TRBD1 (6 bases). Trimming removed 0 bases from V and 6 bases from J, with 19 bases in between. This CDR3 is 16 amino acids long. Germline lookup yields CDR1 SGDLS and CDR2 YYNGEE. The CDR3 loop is CASSVASGQSYSEQYF. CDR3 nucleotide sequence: TGTGCCAGCAGCGTAGCCTCCGGACAGAGCTACAGCGAGCAGTACTTC.

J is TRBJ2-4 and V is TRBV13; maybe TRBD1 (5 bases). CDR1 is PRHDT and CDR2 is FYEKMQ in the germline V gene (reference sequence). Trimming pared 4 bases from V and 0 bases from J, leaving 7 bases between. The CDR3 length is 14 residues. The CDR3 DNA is TGTGCCAGCAGCTACCAGGGAGCCAAAAACATTCAGTACTTC. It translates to CASSYQGAKNIQYF.

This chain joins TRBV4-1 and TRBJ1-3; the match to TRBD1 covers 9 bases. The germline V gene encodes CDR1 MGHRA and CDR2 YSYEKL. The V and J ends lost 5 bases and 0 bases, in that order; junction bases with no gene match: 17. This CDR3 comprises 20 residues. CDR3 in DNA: TGCGCCAGCAGCGGTCCTGGGGGACAGGGCGTTTTTCTCTCTGGAAACACCATATATTTT. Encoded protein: CASSGPGGQGVFLSGNTIYF.

CDR3 sequence: CASSSDSGHGAFF. The DNA for the CDR3 is TGTGCCAGCTCATCAGATTCAGGGCATGGAGCTTTCTTT. The chain combines TRBV18 with TRBJ1-1; D may be TRBD1 (5 bases). The CDR3 runs 13 residues. V shed 5 bases and J shed 10 bases, with 17 bases lying between them. The germline CDR1 and CDR2 sequences are KGHSH and LQKENI. Filled out from reference TRBV18 and TRBJ1-1, the complete variable domain reads NAGVMQNPRHLVRRRGQEARLRCSPMKGHSHVYWYRQLPEEGLKFMVYLQKENIIDESGMPKERFSAEFPKEGPSILRIQQVVRGDSAAYFCASSSDSGHGAFFGQGTRLTVV.

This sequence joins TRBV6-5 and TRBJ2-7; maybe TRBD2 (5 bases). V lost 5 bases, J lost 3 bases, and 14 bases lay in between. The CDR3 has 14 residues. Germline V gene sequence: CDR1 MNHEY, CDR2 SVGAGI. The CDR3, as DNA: TGTGCCAGCAGTAAGGGCGGACTGGGCTACGAGCAGTACTTC. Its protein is CASSKGGLGYEQYF.

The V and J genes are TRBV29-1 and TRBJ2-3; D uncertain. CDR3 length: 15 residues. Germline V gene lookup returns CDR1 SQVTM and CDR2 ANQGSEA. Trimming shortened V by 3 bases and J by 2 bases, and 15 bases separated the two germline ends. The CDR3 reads CSVDVGILLTDTQYF. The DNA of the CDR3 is TGCAGCGTTGACGTGGGCATATTACTCACAGATACGCAGTATTTT.

The CDR3 DNA reads TGTGCCAGCAGCTTACCGAATCAGCCCCAGCATTTT. This encodes CASSLPNQPQHF. The gene calls are TRBV11-2 and TRBJ1-5; no reliable D call. V was cut by 2 bases and J by 4 bases, with 3 bases left in between. The CDR3 runs to 12 residues. Germline-derived CDR1 and CDR2 are SGHAT and FQNNGV.

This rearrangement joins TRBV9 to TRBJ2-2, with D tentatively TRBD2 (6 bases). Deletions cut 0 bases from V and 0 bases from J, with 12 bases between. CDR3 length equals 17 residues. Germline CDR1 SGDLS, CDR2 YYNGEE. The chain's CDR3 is CASSVDPPGANTGELFF. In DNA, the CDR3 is TGTGCCAGCAGCGTAGACCCCCCGGGGGCGAACACCGGGGAGCTGTTTTTT.

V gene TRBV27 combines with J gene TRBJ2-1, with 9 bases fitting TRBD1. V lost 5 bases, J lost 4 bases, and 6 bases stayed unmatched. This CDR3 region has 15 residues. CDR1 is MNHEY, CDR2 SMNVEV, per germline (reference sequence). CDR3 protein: CASSQGQGHYNEQFF. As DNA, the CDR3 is TGTGCCAGCAGTCAAGGACAGGGGCATTACAATGAGCAGTTCTTC.

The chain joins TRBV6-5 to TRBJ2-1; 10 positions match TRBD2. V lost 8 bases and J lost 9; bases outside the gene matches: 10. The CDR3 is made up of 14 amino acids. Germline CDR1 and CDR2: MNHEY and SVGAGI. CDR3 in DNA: TGTGCCAGCGGGGCACTAGCGGGGCTAGGTGAGCAGTTCTTC. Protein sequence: CASGALAGLGEQFF.

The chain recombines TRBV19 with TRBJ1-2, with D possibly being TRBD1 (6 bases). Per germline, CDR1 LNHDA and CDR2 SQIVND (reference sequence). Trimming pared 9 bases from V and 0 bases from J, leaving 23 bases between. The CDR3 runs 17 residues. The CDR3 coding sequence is TGTGCCAGCAACCCCCAGGCCGGACAGACTACTAACTATGGCTACACCTTC. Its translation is CASNPQAGQTTNYGYTF. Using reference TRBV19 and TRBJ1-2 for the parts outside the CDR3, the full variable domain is DGGITQSPKYLFRKEGQNVTLSCEQNLNHDAMYWYRQDPGQGLRLIYYSQIVNDFQKGDIAEGYSVSREKKESFPLTVTSAQKNPTAFYLCASNPQAGQTTNYGYTFGSGTRLTVV.

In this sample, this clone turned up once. The chain's CDR3 is CAWSLGRGREKLFF. The CDR3 nucleotides read TGTGCCTGGAGTTTGGGCAGGGGTCGTGAAAAACTGTTTTTT. The chain is built from TRBV30 and TRBJ1-4; perhaps TRBD1 as D (6 bases). With 2 bases removed from V and 7 bases from J, the gap between germline ends came to 14 bases. The CDR3 has 14 residues. CDR1 and CDR2 from the germline V gene are GTSNPN and SVGIG (reference sequence).

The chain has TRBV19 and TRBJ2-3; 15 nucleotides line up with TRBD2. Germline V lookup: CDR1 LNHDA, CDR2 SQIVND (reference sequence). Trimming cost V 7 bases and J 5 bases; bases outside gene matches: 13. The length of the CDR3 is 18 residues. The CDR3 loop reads CASNGYGTSGGPGDTQYF. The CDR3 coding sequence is TGTGCCAGTAACGGATACGGGACTAGCGGGGGGCCTGGAGATACGCAGTATTTT.